These 26 T cell receptor beta chains came from one sample sequenced in a study of cytomegalovirus exposure and HLA in healthy donors (dated by TCRdb to about 2017). The receptor library was made with the immunoSEQ multiplex PCR assay. The multiplex PCR relied on a mix of 60 forward primers for TCR Vbeta segments and 13 reverse primers for TCR Jbeta segments. Entries here come from immuneACCESS through TCRdb and include only in-frame sequences with V and J called. Some clones fail to appear in such tables; in the studies checked, an unresolved V gene covers under half of the shortfall, and the cause of the remainder is unknown. Across this sample there are around 100,000 clones, with almost 70% seen only once. The ten top clones hold 8.5% to 9.5% of the sample. Sequenced: PBMCs. The source of these receptors is a man under 40 in good health and CMV-seropositive.

The chain links TRBV6-5 to TRBJ2-1; no reliable D call. The CDR3 extends over 15 amino acids. CDR1 is MNHEY, CDR2 SVGAGI, per germline. V was shortened by 0 bases and J by 0 bases, with 6 bases between the two germline ends. Here the CDR3 reads CASSYSESSYNEQFF. The CDR3 DNA reads TGTGCCAGCAGTTACTCTGAGAGCTCCTACAATGAGCAGTTCTTC.

CDR3 protein: CASSFEDRGYEQYF. CDR3 DNA: TGCGCCAGCAGCTTTGAGGACAGGGGGTACGAGCAGTACTTC. The genes are TRBV5-1 and TRBJ2-7; 10 bases line up with TRBD1. The CDR3 runs 14 residues. After removal of 2 bases from V and 4 bases from J, the junction contained 3 bases not matched to a gene. Per germline, CDR1 SGHRS and CDR2 YFSETQ.

The chain uses TRBV27 and TRBJ1-6, with TRBD1 matching 7 bases. Trimming took 7 bases from V and 5 from J; bases not matched to a gene: 8. This CDR3 is 15 amino acids long. CDR1 is MNHEY, CDR2 SMNVEV, per germline (reference sequence). The CDR3 is CASTMTGLHNSPLHF. The CDR3 nucleotides read TGTGCCAGCACCATGACAGGGTTGCATAATTCACCCCTCCACTTT.

The J gene is TRBJ2-3, the V gene TRBV19; D gene uncertain. Deletions cut 0 bases from V and 0 bases from J, with 13 bases between. This CDR3 region has 17 residues. Germline loops: CDR1 LNHDA, CDR2 SQIVND (reference sequence). CDR3 in DNA: TGTGCCAGTAGTATAGAACGCCGATACTCCAGCACAGATACGCAGTATTTT. It yields the protein CASSIERRYSSTDTQYF. The variable domain in full, with the rest retrieved from reference TRBV19 and TRBJ2-3, is DGGITQSPKYLFRKEGQNVTLSCEQNLNHDAMYWYRQDPGQGLRLIYYSQIVNDFQKGDIAEGYSVSREKKESFPLTVTSAQKNPTAFYLCASSIERRYSSTDTQYFGPGTRLTVL.

The CDR3 sequence is CASKRTSTDTQYF. The DNA of the CDR3 is TGTGCCAGCAAACGGACAAGCACAGATACGCAGTATTTT. This chain connects TRBV28 to TRBJ2-3; maybe TRBD1 (5 bases). Trimming shortened V by 7 bases and J by 0 bases, and 8 bases separated the two germline ends. The length of the CDR3 is 13 residues. From germline, CDR1 is MDHEN and CDR2 SYDVKM.

The chain carries TRBV5-4 and TRBJ2-1; 8 nucleotides line up with TRBD1. With 0 bases clipped from V and 2 bases from J, the junction kept 1 base outside the gene matches. The CDR3 is 15 residues long. Germline CDR1 and CDR2: SGHNT and YYREEE (reference sequence). CDR3 nucleotides: TGTGCCAGCAGCTTGGACAGGGGGACCTACAATGAGCAGTTCTTC. It translates to CASSLDRGTYNEQFF.

This clone was seen a handful of times. The rearrangement links TRBV6-1 to TRBJ2-3, with TRBD1 matching 11 bases. Unmatched junction bases numbered 5, after V lost 3 bases and J lost 3 bases. Germline V CDR1 and CDR2: MNHNS, SASEGT. This CDR3 is 16 amino acids long. CDR3 region: CASSDRTGGGTDTQYF. For the CDR3, the DNA is TGTGCCAGCAGTGACCGGACAGGGGGCGGGACAGATACGCAGTATTTT.

This clone turned up a few times. The chain joins TRBV5-1 to TRBJ2-1; 7 positions agree with TRBD1. The junction had 4 bases not matched to a gene; V was cut back by 0 bases and J by 4 bases. CDR3 size: 15 residues. Germline V gives CDR1 SGHRS, CDR2 YFSETQ. This CDR3 reads CASSLVTGPYNEQFF. Here the CDR3 DNA reads TGCGCCAGCAGCTTGGTGACAGGGCCTTACAATGAGCAGTTCTTC.

This clone was recorded a few times. This chain links TRBV5-6 with TRBJ2-3; TRBD2 matches at 7 bases. CDR1 and CDR2 (germline): SGHDT, YYEEEE. The CDR3 totals 16 residues. V shed 4 bases and J 1 base; nucleotides not matched to a gene: 9. The CDR3 region is CASSLAASGRTDTQYF. The DNA for the CDR3 is TGTGCCAGCAGCCTAGCCGCTAGCGGACGCACAGATACGCAGTATTTT.

The rearrangement links TRBV29-1 to TRBJ2-5, with D possibly matching TRBD1 (6 bases). V was trimmed by 6 bases and J by 1 base, leaving 24 bases between them. Per the germline V gene, CDR1 is SQVTM and CDR2 is ANQGSEA. The length of the CDR3 is 17 residues. The CDR3, as DNA: TGCAGCGTCCTGTCGACCTATCTACAGGGAATCCAAGAGACCCAGTACTTC. Translated: CSVLSTYLQGIQETQYF. The full variable domain, in which reference TRBV29-1 and TRBJ2-5 provide the parts outside the CDR3, is SAVISQKPSRDICQRGTSLTIQCQVDSQVTMMFWYRQQPGQSLTLIATANQGSEATYESGFVIDKFPISRPNLTFSTLTVSNMSPEDSSIYLCSVLSTYLQGIQETQYFGPGTRLLVL.

The chain joins TRBV11-3 to TRBJ2-1; D is undetermined. The V end was cut by 3 bases, the J end by 6 bases, with 9 bases between. Germline V gene lookup returns CDR1 SGHNT and CDR2 YENEEA. The CDR3 is 13 residues long. CDR3 sequence: CASSLRLTNEQFF. For the CDR3, the DNA is TGTGCCAGCAGCTTGCGGCTTACCAATGAGCAGTTCTTC.

J is TRBJ2-2 and V is TRBV5-1; no clear D gene. Trimming removed 0 bases from V and 6 bases from J, with 6 bases in between. This CDR3 spans 13 amino acids. The germline CDR1 and CDR2 sequences are SGHRS and YFSETQ. The CDR3 region is CASSLVSAGELFF. CDR3 sequence (DNA): TGCGCCAGCAGCTTGGTGTCAGCCGGGGAGCTGTTTTTT.

V is TRBV10-3 and J is TRBJ1-1; the D gene is possibly TRBD1 (6 bases). V was trimmed by 2 bases and J by 2 bases, leaving 18 bases between them. The CDR3 consists of 17 residues. CDR1 ENHRY and CDR2 SYGVKD come from the germline V gene. Here the CDR3 DNA reads TGTGCCATCAGTGAGAGGGGGTCAACTGGGGAAAACACTGAAGCTTTCTTT. Encoded protein: CAISERGSTGENTEAFF.

In this sample, this clone turned up a few times. V and J are TRBV6-1 and TRBJ1-4, with D possibly being TRBD1 (5 bases). The germline CDR1 and CDR2 sequences are MNHNS and SASEGT. V lost 7 bases and J lost 6, with 15 bases in between. The CDR3 covers 14 residues. This chain's CDR3 is CASTVWGGDEKLFF. The CDR3 bases are TGTGCCAGCACCGTCTGGGGGGGGGATGAAAAACTGTTTTTT.

This chain joins TRBV30 and TRBJ2-2; 7 bases are a match to TRBD2. The germline V gene encodes CDR1 GTSNPN and CDR2 SVGIG (reference sequence). J gave up 4 bases and V 7 bases, and 9 bases lay outside the gene matches. The CDR3 totals 14 residues. The CDR3 DNA follows: TGTGCCTCGGGTCGGGGGGTCGCCACCGGGGAGCTGTTTTTT. Encoded protein: CASGRGVATGELFF.

The chain has TRBV7-3 and TRBJ2-7; D perhaps matches TRBD1 (5 bases). The germline V gene has CDR1 SGHTA and CDR2 FQGTGA. V was cut by 0 bases and J by 6 bases, with 9 bases left in between. This CDR3 has 13 residues. Here the CDR3 DNA reads TGTGCCAGCAGCTTAACCCAAACAGGCGAGCAGTACGTC. Its protein product is CASSLTQTGEQYV.

The chain joins TRBV2 to TRBJ2-2; 14 bases fit TRBD2. The CDR3 consists of 15 residues. J lost 7 bases, V lost 6 bases, and 4 bases had no gene match. Germline loops: CDR1 SNHLY, CDR2 FYNNEI. The CDR3 sequence: CASREGLAGVGELFF. Written as DNA, the CDR3 is TGTGCCAGCAGGGAGGGACTAGCGGGAGTCGGGGAGCTGTTTTTT.

The chain employs TRBV25-1 and TRBJ1-1, with 8 bases matching TRBD1. Germline values: CDR1 MGHDK, CDR2 SYGVNS. The CDR3 is made up of 14 amino acids. Germline trimming cut 4 bases from V and 3 bases from J; bases unmatched to any gene: 4. The CDR3 nucleotides are TGTGCCAGCAGTGGGCGGACAGGGTACACTGAAGCTTTCTTT. Its translation: CASSGRTGYTEAFF.

The rearrangement uses TRBV7-8 and TRBJ1-1; tentatively, D is TRBD1 (5 bases). CDR1 is SGHVS, CDR2 FQNEAQ, per germline. The germline V and J ends were trimmed by 2 bases and 0 bases, with 16 bases remaining between them. This CDR3 is built from 17 residues. CDR3 amino acids: CASSLYTGDSMNTEAFF. The CDR3 DNA sequence: TGTGCCAGCAGCTTATACACAGGAGACTCGATGAACACTGAAGCTTTCTTT. Full variable domain (rest looked up from reference TRBV7-8 and TRBJ1-1): GAGVSQSPRYKVAKRGQDVALRCDPISGHVSLFWYQQALGQGPEFLTYFQNEAQLDKSGLPSDRFFAERPEGSVSTLKIQRTQQEDSAVYLCASSLYTGDSMNTEAFFGQGTRLTVV.

The V gene is TRBV2, the J gene TRBJ2-1; 7 bases line up with TRBD2. The J segment lost 5 bases and the V segment lost 4 bases, leaving 5 bases of the junction unmatched. In germline, CDR1 is SNHLY, CDR2 FYNNEI. The CDR3 is 14 amino acids. The DNA for the CDR3 is TGTGCCAGCAGTGTGGGGGGGGGTAACAATGAGCAGTTCTTC. It specifies CASSVGGGNNEQFF.

The chain combines TRBV27 with TRBJ2-1; maybe TRBD2 (5 bases). This CDR3 region has 18 residues. Trimming cost V 7 bases and J 3 bases, with 25 bases left between them. CDR1 is MNHEY, CDR2 SMNVEV, per germline (reference sequence). The chain's CDR3 is CASTYEGLARIYYNEQFF. The CDR3 DNA follows: TGTGCCAGCACCTACGAAGGGCTAGCTCGTATTTACTACAATGAGCAGTTCTTC.

V and J are TRBV28 and TRBJ2-7, with a tentative D call TRBD1 (6 bases). Trimming took 4 bases from V and 4 from J, leaving 17 bases between them. CDR1 and CDR2 from the germline V gene are MDHEN and SYDVKM. The CDR3 sequence is 15 residues long. The CDR3 is CASSSGTTLWYEQYV. The CDR3 nucleotides are TGTGCCAGCAGTTCCGGGACAACACTCTGGTACGAGCAGTACGTC.

This rearrangement joins TRBV11-3 to TRBJ2-1; D is unclear. Germline CDR1 and CDR2: SGHNT and YENEEA. CDR3 length: 11 amino acids. With 0 bases removed from V and 10 bases from J, the gap between germline ends came to 4 bases. Here the CDR3 DNA reads TGTGCCAGCAGCTTAGAGTTAGAGCAGTTCTTC. Translated, it gives CASSLELEQFF.

This chain connects TRBV18 to TRBJ2-2, with TRBD1 matching 7 bases. This CDR3 has 14 residues. V gave up 8 bases and J gave up 2 bases; unmatched junction bases: 5. Germline lookup yields CDR1 KGHSH and CDR2 LQKENI. CDR3 nucleotide sequence: TGTGCCAGCCCGACAGGGAAAAACACCGGGGAGCTGTTTTTT. It is translated as CASPTGKNTGELFF.

The rearrangement uses TRBV27 and TRBJ2-1; D possibly corresponds to TRBD2 (7 bases). Between the trimmed V and J ends, which lost 7 bases and 7 bases, there was a span of 11 bases. Germline loops: CDR1 MNHEY, CDR2 SMNVEV (reference sequence). The CDR3 consists of 12 residues. The CDR3 loop is CASMRGGNEQFF. For the CDR3, the DNA is TGTGCCAGCATGAGGGGGGGTAATGAGCAGTTCTTC.

This clone was recorded once. This chain uses TRBV2 with TRBJ1-2; TRBD1 matches 9 bases. CDR3 length: 14 amino acids. J gave up 2 bases and V 8 bases, and 6 bases lay outside the gene matches. The germline V gene has CDR1 SNHLY and CDR2 FYNNEI. The CDR3 reads CASDSQGANYGYTF. CDR3 bases: TGTGCCAGCGACTCACAGGGGGCGAACTATGGCTACACCTTC. Variable domain in full (rest from reference TRBV2 and TRBJ1-2): EPEVTQTPSHQVTQMGQEVILRCVPISNHLYFYWYRQILGQKVEFLVSFYNNEISEKSEIFDDQFSVERPDGSNFTLKIRSTKLEDSAMYFCASDSQGANYGYTFGSGTRLTVV.